The 14 T cell receptor beta chains presented below share a single source sample, sequenced in a study of blood T cell repertoires in COVID-19. Assay used: immunoSEQ multiplex PCR; TCRdb lists only in-frame clones, some missing. Among 300,000 to 400,000 clones listed, less than 85% were seen once. Sequences were obtained from PBMCs or T cells enriched from blood (not recorded which). These receptors all come from a young woman who had been exposed to COVID-19.

V is TRBV30 and J is TRBJ2-7, with D possibly matching TRBD1 (7 bases). Germline-derived CDR1 and CDR2 are GTSNPN and SVGIG (reference sequence). Trimming removed 1 base at V and 5 bases at J, with 12 bases between. CDR3 length equals 13 residues. The CDR3 coding sequence is TGTGCCTGGAGTGAAGGCAGGGGGGACGAGCAGTACTTC. Protein: CAWSEGRGDEQYF. The variable domain in full, completed from reference TRBV30 and TRBJ2-7, reads SQTIHQWPATLVQPVGSPLSLECTVEGTSNPNLYWYRQAAGRGLQLLFYSVGIGQISSEVPQNLSASRPQDRQFILSSKKLLLSDSGFYLCAWSEGRGDEQYFGPGTRLTVT.

J is TRBJ1-5 and V is TRBV28; TRBD1 aligns across 7 bases. The CDR3 contains 16 residues. Germline values: CDR1 MDHEN, CDR2 SYDVKM. Trimming removed 5 bases from V and 2 bases from J; junction bases left unmatched: 9. The CDR3 reads CASSPLSGQRNQPQHF. Here the CDR3 DNA reads TGTGCCAGCAGTCCGTTATCGGGACAGCGCAATCAGCCCCAGCATTTT.

The V and J genes are TRBV7-9 and TRBJ1-4, with 7 bases matching TRBD1. Germline loops: CDR1 SEHNR, CDR2 FQNEAQ (reference sequence). This CDR3 is built from 15 residues. Trimming cost V 5 bases and J 3 bases; bases outside gene matches: 6. Here the CDR3 reads CASSKEGTANEKLFF. The DNA of the CDR3 is TGTGCCAGCAGCAAAGAAGGGACAGCTAATGAAAAACTGTTTTTT.

The chain couples TRBV28 to TRBJ2-1; tentative D call: TRBD1 (6 bases). Trimming stripped 4 bases from V and 7 bases from J, with 20 bases between. Per the germline V gene, CDR1 is MDHEN and CDR2 is SYDVKM. This CDR3 has 16 amino acids. CDR3 sequence (DNA): TGTGCCAGCAGTTCCATTCCACAGGGTATGGGGAATGAGCAGTTCTTC. Translation: CASSSIPQGMGNEQFF.

This chain joins TRBV3-1 (or the pseudogene TRBV3-2) and TRBJ2-7, with 13 bases that match TRBD2. The CDR3 is 16 residues long. The germline gives CDR1 LGHDT, CDR2 YNNKEL (reference sequence). Trimming removed 3 bases from V and 5 bases from J; junction bases left unmatched: 7. The CDR3 reads CASSQEGLAGVNEQYF. The CDR3 nucleotides read TGTGCCAGCAGCCAGGAAGGACTAGCGGGGGTCAACGAGCAGTACTTC.

This clone was observed a few times. The J gene is TRBJ1-3, the V gene TRBV18; TRBD1 might be the D (5 bases). Between the trimmed V and J ends, which lost 3 bases and 3 bases, there was a span of 15 bases. Germline CDR1 is KGHSH and CDR2 is LQKENI. This CDR3 region has 16 residues. This CDR3 reads CASSPRGASNGNTIYF. The DNA for the CDR3 is TGTGCCAGCTCACCGCGGGGCGCGAGTAATGGAAACACCATATATTTT.

The chain joins TRBV6-5 to TRBJ2-1; TRBD2 aligns across 8 bases. This CDR3 contains 15 residues. The germline gives CDR1 MNHEY, CDR2 SVGAGI. The ends lost 6 bases at V and 3 bases at J; junction bases unmatched: 7. CDR3 sequence reads: CASSHTSGDYNEQFF. DNA of the CDR3: TGTGCCAGCAGCCATACTAGCGGTGACTACAATGAGCAGTTCTTC.

V is TRBV7-6 and J is TRBJ2-7; 7 bases are a match to TRBD2. The CDR3 length is 14 residues. Losses at the gene ends were 1 base for V and 6 bases for J; bases not matched to a gene: 6. CDR1 is SGHVS, CDR2 FNYEAQ, per germline. CDR3 in DNA: TGTGCCAGCAGCTTAGAGGGAGGGTCGGGCGAGCAGTACTTC. This translates into CASSLEGGSGEQYF.

This chain links TRBV28 with TRBJ2-7, with 7 bases fitting TRBD2. Germline lookup yields CDR1 MDHEN and CDR2 SYDVKM. The CDR3 covers 14 residues. The V gene end was trimmed by 9 bases and the J gene end by 4 bases; junction bases not matched to a gene: 12. CDR3 nucleotides: TGTGCCAGTATAAGTGCGGGAGCCAGATACGAGCAGTACTTC. Protein sequence: CASISAGARYEQYF.

The chain links TRBV29-1 to TRBJ1-2, with TRBD1 matching over 8 bases. Germline V lookup: CDR1 SQVTM, CDR2 ANQGSEA. The CDR3 is made up of 13 amino acids. J was trimmed by 8 bases and V by 6 bases; bases with no gene match: 11. The CDR3 sequence is CSVSDRVLGGYTF. The CDR3 DNA is TGCAGCGTCTCGGACAGGGTGCTTGGAGGCTACACCTTC.

The chain combines TRBV11-3 with TRBJ2-3; unclear D gene. Germline V CDR1 and CDR2: SGHNT, YENEEA. V lost 4 bases to trimming and J lost 0 bases, with 5 bases between them. The CDR3 is 13 residues long. The CDR3 sequence is CASSSVSTDTQYF. The CDR3 DNA reads TGTGCCAGCAGCTCCGTTAGCACAGATACGCAGTATTTT.

J is TRBJ2-1 and V is TRBV4-2, with D unclear. CDR1 and CDR2 from the germline V gene are LGHNA and YNFKEQ. CDR3 size: 16 residues. The ends were cut back, 4 bases at V and 0 bases at J, with 13 bases in the middle. The CDR3 loop is CASSPGDSSSYNEQFF. CDR3 nucleotides: TGTGCCAGCAGCCCCGGAGATTCTAGCTCCTACAATGAGCAGTTCTTC.

This chain connects TRBV10-2 to TRBJ2-5; possible D gene TRBD2, 6 bases. Per the germline V gene, CDR1 is WSHSY and CDR2 is SAAADI. Trimming left V 6 bases short and J 7 bases short, with 15 bases between. This CDR3 has 13 residues. CDR3 nucleotide sequence: TGCGCCAGCAGAGTGGGCGGGGAGGTGACCCAGTACTTC. Residues: CASRVGGEVTQYF.

This sequence joins TRBV6-5 and TRBJ1-2; D possibly corresponds to TRBD1 (6 bases). Germline-derived CDR1 and CDR2 are MNHEY and SVGAGI. This CDR3 has 14 amino acids. The V end was cut by 4 bases, the J end by 7 bases, with 16 bases between. The chain's CDR3 is CASSLLQGASGYTF. The DNA of the CDR3 is TGTGCCAGCAGTTTACTACAGGGTGCGTCTGGCTACACCTTC.